The T cell receptor (beta chain) under discussion was sequenced for a study of control samples from healthy donors and cancer patients (TCRdb year 2020). The library was obtained by the immunoSEQ multiplex PCR assay. TCRdb obtained this table from immuneACCESS and retained in-frame rearrangements with V and J assigned. These tables miss some clones; where compared with another copy, unresolved V genes account for less than half of the shortfall, and the remainder is unexplained. The sample includes about 120,000 clones, with roughly nine tenths observed a single time. About 7.2% of the sample lies in the top ten. Relative to germline, V is 0 bases shorter and J is 7 bases shorter, with 15 bases between their ends. The germline V gene specifies LGHNA as CDR1 and YNFKEQ as CDR2. The CDR3 numbers 15 residues from cysteine through phenylalanine. Only the CDR3 DNA stays, 45 bases, in frame from base 1.

A note on this clone: It lacks a known antigen. No base quality values were provided; no much bigger clone lies one nucleotide off.

In this chain, TRBV4-2 is recombined with TRBJ2-5, with TRBD2 tentatively as D gene (5 bases match). Sequenced input: blood. This TCR was sampled from a woman aged 18-30 years in good health. This receptor has the CDR3 CASSQDGFGVGTQYF. The nucleotide sequence is given as TGTGCCAGCAGCCAAGACGGTTTCGGGGTAGGGACCCAGTACTTC.